The TCR beta chain described here comes from a study of Ad26.COV2.S vaccination and SARS-CoV-2 variants. CDR3 size: 12 residues. Trimming took off 3 bases at V and 6 bases at J, with 9 bases between the two ends. Assay used: immunoSEQ multiplex PCR; TCRdb lists only in-frame clones, some missing. Among under 150,000 clones listed, approximately 90% were seen once. The study's findings and limits: Recipients given vaccine exceeded placebo recipients in spike-specific TCR breadth. Analyses of TCR breadth and depth may have underestimated total T cell responses. Substantial breadth in spike-specific CD8+ and CD4+ T cell responses was reportedly seen after vaccination.

This clone has a single count. The antigen remains undetermined. The sequence was obtained from a human donor who had recovered from COVID-19. The source material was peripheral blood, sampled after recovery from COVID-19. V usage is TRBV12-3 or TRBV12-4 and J usage is TRBJ2-7; no reliable D call. CDR3 nucleotides: TGTGCCAGCAGTTTCTTTCCGGGCGAGCAGTACTTC. Translating gives CASSFFPGEQYF.